The 21 T cell receptor beta chains below were found in one sample sequenced in a study of cytomegalovirus exposure and HLA in healthy donors. Primers for the PCR totalled 60 Vbeta and 13 Jbeta. TCRdb keeps only in-frame clones here, not all; method: immunoSEQ multiplex PCR. The table for this sample gives 50,000 to 55,000 clones. Sequenced: PBMCs. All receptors derive from a woman in her sixties in good health and CMV-seropositive.

As for this clone: The junction does not match germline at one end; this may be a read error. The V and J genes are TRBV7-7 and TRBJ2-5, with D possibly being TRBD2 (5 bases). The CDR3 has 14 amino acids. Germline V gene data show CDR1 as SSHAT and CDR2 as FNYEAQ (reference sequence). The CDR3 DNA sequence: TGTGCTAGCAGCTTAGGACTCCAACAAGAGACCCAGTACTTC. Amino acid sequence: CASSLGLQQETQYF.

The CDR3 sequence: CAISESPTSQIDGYTF. The CDR3 region has the DNA TGTGCCATCAGTGAGTCCCCGACTAGTCAAATTGATGGCTACACCTTC. The gene calls are TRBV10-3 and TRBJ1-2, with D unclear. Germline lookup yields CDR1 ENHRY and CDR2 SYGVKD. With 0 bases removed from V and 6 bases from J, the gap between germline ends came to 17 bases. There are 16 residues in the CDR3.

The chain employs TRBV5-1 and TRBJ2-7; 9 bases line up with TRBD1. The germline V gene has CDR1 SGHRS and CDR2 YFSETQ. The ends lost 0 bases at V and 7 bases at J; junction bases unmatched: 14. This CDR3 contains 17 residues. In DNA form, the CDR3 reads TGCGCCAGCAGCTTGGGGGCCGGAGGGGACAGGGTGCAGGAGCAGTACTTC. Translating it yields CASSLGAGGDRVQEQYF. The variable domain in full, completed from reference TRBV5-1 and TRBJ2-7, reads KAGVTQTPRYLIKTRGQQVTLSCSPISGHRSVSWYQQTPGQGLQFLFEYFSETQRNKGNFPGRFSGRQFSNSRSEMNVSTLELGDSALYLCASSLGAGGDRVQEQYFGPGTRLTVT.

CDR3 region: CSSGTGLNTEAFF. The CDR3 nucleotides are TGTTCCTCCGGGACAGGCTTGAACACTGAAGCTTTCTTT. The chain links TRBV7-2 to TRBJ1-1, with TRBD1 identical over 8 bases. Germline V gene data show CDR1 as SGHTA and CDR2 as FQGNSA. The CDR3 contains 13 residues.

V gene TRBV4-1 combines with J gene TRBJ1-2; tentative D call: TRBD1 (5 bases). Trimming left V 0 bases short and J 3 bases short, with 17 bases between. Germline values: CDR1 MGHRA, CDR2 YSYEKL. The CDR3 loop spans 17 amino acids. This CDR3 is CASSQDVRQTLDYGYTF. The CDR3 DNA is TGCGCCAGCAGCCAAGATGTGAGACAGACCCTTGACTATGGCTACACCTTC.

The chain has TRBV28 and TRBJ1-2; unclear D gene. The CDR3 length is 16 residues. The V end lost 3 bases, the J end lost 7 bases, and 21 bases lay between the germline ends. Germline CDR1 is MDHEN and CDR2 is SYDVKM. CDR3: CASSFPEATAGGGYTF. Written as DNA, the CDR3 is TGTGCCAGCAGTTTCCCAGAAGCGACTGCTGGTGGTGGCTACACCTTC.

This chain uses TRBV29-1 with TRBJ2-6; TRBD1 matches at 7 bases. The CDR3 has 14 amino acids. J was trimmed by 2 bases and V by 6 bases; bases with no gene match: 4. Germline V gene sequence: CDR1 SQVTM, CDR2 ANQGSEA. The CDR3 is CSVPQGAGANVLTF. The CDR3 nucleotides read TGCAGCGTCCCGCAGGGGGCTGGGGCCAACGTCCTGACTTTC. The full variable domain, in which reference TRBV29-1 and TRBJ2-6 provide the parts outside the CDR3, is SAVISQKPSRDICQRGTSLTIQCQVDSQVTMMFWYRQQPGQSLTLIATANQGSEATYESGFVIDKFPISRPNLTFSTLTVSNMSPEDSSIYLCSVPQGAGANVLTFGAGSRLTVL.

The rearrangement joins TRBV7-6 to TRBJ1-1, with D possibly being TRBD1 (5 bases). V lost 5 bases and J 7 bases, leaving 11 bases between the germline ends. CDR1 SGHVS and CDR2 FNYEAQ come from the germline V gene. CDR3 length: 12 amino acids. The CDR3 sequence: CASSGGGIEAFF. CDR3 nucleotides: TGTGCCAGCAGCGGGGGGGGGATTGAAGCTTTCTTT. Together with reference TRBV7-6 and TRBJ1-1, the CDR3 gives the full variable domain: GAGVSQSPRYKVTKRGQDVALRCDPISGHVSLYWYRQALGQGPEFLTYFNYEAQQDKSGLPNDRFSAERPEGSISTLTIQRTEQRDSAMYRCASSGGGIEAFFGQGTRLTVV.

This rearrangement joins TRBV7-9 to TRBJ1-2; tentatively, D is TRBD1 (6 bases). The CDR3 covers 17 residues. V lost 4 bases and J 0 bases, leaving 18 bases between the germline ends. Germline CDR1 SEHNR, CDR2 FQNEAQ (reference sequence). CDR3 amino acids: CASSSDRRAQANYGYTF. The CDR3 DNA reads TGTGCCAGCAGCTCGGACAGACGGGCACAAGCTAACTATGGCTACACCTTC.

The rearrangement uses TRBV5-1 and TRBJ1-1; the D is unclear. This CDR3 region has 15 residues. Deletions cut 4 bases from V and 3 bases from J, with 16 bases between. The germline V gene has CDR1 SGHRS and CDR2 YFSETQ. The CDR3 protein is CASSLAIVSDTEAFF. As DNA, the CDR3 is TGCGCCAGCAGCCTAGCCATCGTCAGCGACACTGAAGCTTTCTTT.

The V and J genes are TRBV7-2 and TRBJ2-7; maybe TRBD1 (5 bases). The germline V gene has CDR1 SGHTA and CDR2 FQGNSA. V lost 5 bases and J 3 bases, leaving 17 bases between the germline ends. There are 15 residues in the CDR3. The CDR3 bases are TGTGCCAGCAGCCCTCAGGGTCTTGTGGGCTACGAGCAGTACTTC. Protein product: CASSPQGLVGYEQYF.

The rearrangement links TRBV21-1 to TRBJ2-1; the table's D call, TRBD2, was not checked against the DNA. TRBV21-1 corresponds to a pseudogene. The CDR3 covers 12 residues. Here the CDR3 reads CASSKGPTRTFF. For the CDR3, the DNA is TGTGCCAGCAGCAAAGGCCCGACTAGGACGTTCTTC.

The rearrangement joins TRBV19 to TRBJ2-7, with TRBD2 matching over 8 bases. Germline CDR1 reads LNHDA; CDR2 reads SQIVND (reference sequence). With V trimmed by 4 bases and J by 4 bases, 3 bases remained unmatched. The CDR3 is 13 residues long. CDR3: CASSTAGGYEQYF. CDR3 in DNA: TGTGCCAGTAGTACCGCGGGGGGATACGAGCAGTACTTC.

This chain links TRBV6-1 with TRBJ1-1, with D maybe TRBD1 (6 bases). V lost 3 bases and J lost 5, with 13 bases in between. Per the germline V gene, CDR1 is MNHNS and CDR2 is SASEGT. The CDR3 runs to 14 residues. CDR3 residues: CASSDVPGETEAFF. The CDR3 region has the DNA TGTGCCAGCAGTGACGTCCCAGGGGAGACTGAAGCTTTCTTT.

This chain links TRBV19 with TRBJ1-1, with D possibly being TRBD1 (5 bases). CDR1 and CDR2 from the germline V gene are LNHDA and SQIVND (reference sequence). This CDR3 has 15 residues. Trimming shortened V by 7 bases and J by 0 bases, and 15 bases separated the two germline ends. The CDR3: CASIRGGNLNTEAFF. In nucleotides, the CDR3 is TGTGCCAGTATCCGGGGCGGGAATCTGAACACTGAAGCTTTCTTT. Supplemented by reference TRBV19 and TRBJ1-1, the full variable domain reads DGGITQSPKYLFRKEGQNVTLSCEQNLNHDAMYWYRQDPGQGLRLIYYSQIVNDFQKGDIAEGYSVSREKKESFPLTVTSAQKNPTAFYLCASIRGGNLNTEAFFGQGTRLTVV.

The rearrangement joins TRBV15 to TRBJ1-2; D perhaps matches TRBD1 (5 bases). The CDR3 contains 18 residues. In germline, CDR1 is LNHNV, CDR2 YYDKDF (reference sequence). Trimming took off 3 bases at V and 4 bases at J, with 24 bases between the two ends. The CDR3 spells CATSSPTTGLDRVYGYTF. CDR3 DNA sequence: TGTGCCACCAGCAGCCCTACAACAGGCCTGGATCGGGTCTATGGCTACACCTTC.

This chain uses TRBV18 with TRBJ1-1, with D perhaps matching TRBD1 (5 bases). Germline CDR1 reads KGHSH; CDR2 reads LQKENI. The CDR3 loop spans 11 amino acids. V was trimmed by 6 bases and J by 7 bases, leaving 9 bases between them. The CDR3, as DNA: TGTGCCAGCTCTCTCCAGGGTGAAGCTTTCTTT. Its protein product is CASSLQGEAFF.

The chain recombines TRBV9 with TRBJ2-5; tentatively, D is TRBD1 (6 bases). The CDR3 has 16 amino acids. The ends were cut back, 4 bases at V and 7 bases at J, with 23 bases in the middle. From germline, CDR1 is SGDLS and CDR2 YYNGEE. The CDR3 coding sequence is TGTGCCAGCAGCTCCCAAACAGGGACAAGAATGGGGACCCAGTACTTC. Translated, it gives CASSSQTGTRMGTQYF.

This chain joins TRBV5-5 and TRBJ1-5; D is perhaps TRBD1 (5 bases). This CDR3 has 14 amino acids. Deletions cut 1 base from V and 4 bases from J, with 9 bases between. In germline, CDR1 is SGHKS, CDR2 YYEKEE (reference sequence). The CDR3 loop reads CASSLMGQNQPQHF. CDR3 coding DNA: TGTGCCAGCAGCTTGATGGGGCAGAATCAGCCCCAGCATTTT. The whole variable domain, remainder taken from reference TRBV5-5 and TRBJ1-5, is DAGVTQSPTHLIKTRGQQVTLRCSPISGHKSVSWYQQVLGQGPQFIFQYYEKEERGRGNFPDRFSARQFPNYSSELNVNALLLGDSALYLCASSLMGQNQPQHFGDGTRLSIL.

As DNA, the CDR3 is TGCGCCAGCAGCTTCAACAGGAACACCGGGGAGCTGTTTTTT. This codes for CASSFNRNTGELFF. V and J are TRBV5-1 and TRBJ2-2, with D unresolved. The germline V gene has CDR1 SGHRS and CDR2 YFSETQ. V was clipped by 2 bases and J by 1 base, with 6 bases between them. The CDR3 is made up of 14 amino acids.

CDR3 sequence (DNA): TGTGCCAGCAGTGAGGGGGGGCAGAGCTATGGCTACACCTTC. Its protein is CASSEGGQSYGYTF. The chain recombines TRBV6-1 with TRBJ1-2, with D possibly being TRBD1 (6 bases). Per germline, CDR1 MNHNS and CDR2 SASEGT. The CDR3 consists of 14 residues. V was shortened by 3 bases and J by 4 bases, with 12 bases between the two germline ends.